A selection of T cell receptor beta chains follows, all from one sample in a study of post-analysis software for immune sequencing data. Via MiXCR, TCRdb re-called the PCR reads, giving one row per CDR3 protein. The table shows around 710,000 distinct CDR3 sequences, with about 43% occurring only once. Sequencing was carried out using blood. These receptors were taken from a girl between 5 and 17 years old with multiple sclerosis. The CDR3 runs from the conserved cysteine through the conserved F or W. A D gene is named only where the DNA matches it firmly. Rows may omit the clone size; those that give it use once, few, many or a size class.

TRBJ2-5 | NA | TRBV20-1 | 10 | NA | CSAVKETQYF | TGCAGTGCCGTGAAAGAGACCCAGTACTTC
TRBJ1-2 | NA | TRBV12-3/TRBV12-4 | 13 | NA | CASSLLPGDGYTF | TGTGCCAGCAGTTTACTTCCAGGGGACGGCTACACCTTC
TRBJ2-5 | NA | TRBV20-1 | 11 | NA | CSGQEKETQYF | TGCAGTGGGCAGGAAAAAGAGACCCAGTACTTC
TRBJ1-2 | NA | TRBV12-3/TRBV12-4 | 15 | few | CASSSGPAPLYGYTF | TGTGCCAGCAGTTCGGGTCCAGCCCCCCTCTATGGCTACACCTTC
TRBJ2-5 | TRBD2 | TRBV5-5 | 17 | few | CASSTNNGRGAQETQYF | TGTGCCAGCAGCACCAACAACGGGAGGGGGGCCCAAGAGACCCAGTACTTC
TRBJ2-1 | TRBD2 | TRBV7-9 | 16 | NA | CANSPTSGSSYNEQFF | TGTGCCAACAGCCCGACTAGCGGGAGCTCCTACAATGAGCAGTTCTTC
TRBJ2-3 | TRBD2 | TRBV10-3 | 16 | NA | CAIRTRTSGSLDTQYF | TGTGCCATCAGGACTAGGACTAGCGGGAGTTTGGATACGCAGTATTTT
TRBJ1-6 | NA | TRBV4-3 | 13 | few | CASSQEGRSPLHF | TGCGCCAGCAGCCAAGAGGGACGTTCACCCCTCCACTTT
TRBJ2-7 | NA | TRBV7-2 | 14 | few | CASRKSPVLVEQYF | TGTGCCAGCAGGAAAAGTCCAGTTTTAGTCGAGCAGTACTTC
TRBJ1-2 | NA | TRBV12-3/TRBV12-4 | 12 | NA | CASSWGAYGYTF | TGTGCCAGCTCTTGGGGAGCCTATGGCTACACCTTC
TRBJ2-5 | NA | TRBV12-3/TRBV12-4 | 15 | few | CASGWGDVRKETQYF | TGTGCCAGCGGTTGGGGGGACGTACGAAAAGAGACCCAGTACTTC
TRBJ2-7 | TRBD2 | TRBV7-9 | 14 | NA | CASSPRAGSREQYF | TGTGCCAGCAGTCCCCGAGCGGGGAGTAGAGAGCAGTACTTC
TRBJ2-7 | NA | TRBV19 | 14 | NA | CASRGAIGSYEQYF | TGTGCCAGTAGGGGGGCTATCGGGAGCTACGAGCAGTACTTC
TRBJ2-7 | TRBD1 | TRBV5-4 | 15 | NA | CASSRGGTGLSEQYF | TGTGCCAGCAGCCGGGGAGGGACAGGGTTAAGCGAGCAGTACTTC
TRBJ2-1 | NA | TRBV3-1 | 18 | NA | CASSQVGAGTLSYNEQFF | TGTGCCAGCAGCCAAGTGGGGGCAGGGACCCTCTCCTACAATGAGCAGTTCTTC
TRBJ2-1 | TRBD2 | TRBV7-8 | 14 | NA | CASSGGGGREEQFF | TGTGCCAGCAGCGGCGGGGGGGGACGGGAGGAGCAGTTCTTC
TRBJ2-1 | NA | TRBV12-3/TRBV12-4 | 12 | few | CASSSDHNEQFF | TGTGCCAGCAGCTCGGACCACAATGAGCAGTTCTTC
TRBJ1-1 | NA | TRBV5-1 | 14 | NA | CASSLADRATEAFF | TGCGCCAGCAGCTTGGCCGATCGGGCCACTGAAGCTTTCTTT
TRBJ2-3 | NA | TRBV12-3/TRBV12-4 | 14 | NA | CASSLISSRDTQYF | TGTGCCAGCAGTTTAATATCTAGCAGGGATACGCAGTATTTT
TRBJ2-7 | TRBD2 | TRBV20-1 | 13 | NA | CSATGTSPYEQYF | TGCAGTGCAACCGGGACTAGCCCCTACGAGCAGTACTTC